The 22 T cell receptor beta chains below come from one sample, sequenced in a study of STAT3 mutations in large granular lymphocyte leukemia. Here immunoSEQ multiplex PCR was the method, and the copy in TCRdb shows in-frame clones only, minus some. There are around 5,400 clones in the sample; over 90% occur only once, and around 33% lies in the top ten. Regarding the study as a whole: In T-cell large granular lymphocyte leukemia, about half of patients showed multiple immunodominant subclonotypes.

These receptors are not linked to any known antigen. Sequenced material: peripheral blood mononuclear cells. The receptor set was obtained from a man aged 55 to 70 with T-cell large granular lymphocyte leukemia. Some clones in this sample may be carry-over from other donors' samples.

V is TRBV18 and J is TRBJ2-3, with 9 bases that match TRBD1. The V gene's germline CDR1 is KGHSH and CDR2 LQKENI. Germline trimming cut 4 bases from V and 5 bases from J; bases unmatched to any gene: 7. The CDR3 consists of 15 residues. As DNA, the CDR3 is TGTGCCAGCTCACAAATACAGGGGGCTGGAGATACGCAGTATTTT. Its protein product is CASSQIQGAGDTQYF.

CDR3 sequence (DNA): TGTGCCAGCAGTCTATCGTGGTCCCCCGGTCAGGAGACCCAGTACTTC. It encodes CASSLSWSPGQETQYF. The chain is built from TRBV25-1 and TRBJ2-5; D gene ambiguous. V was pared by 5 bases and J by 5 bases, with 21 bases between. CDR3 size: 16 residues. Germline V gene lookup returns CDR1 MGHDK and CDR2 SYGVNS.

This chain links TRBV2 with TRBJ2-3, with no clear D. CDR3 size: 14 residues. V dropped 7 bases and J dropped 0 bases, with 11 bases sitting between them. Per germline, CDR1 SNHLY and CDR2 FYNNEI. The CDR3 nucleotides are TGTGCCAGCACTCGGTACCTTAGCACAGATACGCAGTATTTT. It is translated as CASTRYLSTDTQYF.

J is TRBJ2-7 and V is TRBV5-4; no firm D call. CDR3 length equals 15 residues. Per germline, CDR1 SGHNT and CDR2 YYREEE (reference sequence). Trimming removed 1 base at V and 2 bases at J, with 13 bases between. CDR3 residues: CASSLPRQAPYEQYF. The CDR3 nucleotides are TGTGCCAGCAGCTTGCCCAGGCAGGCCCCCTACGAGCAGTACTTC.

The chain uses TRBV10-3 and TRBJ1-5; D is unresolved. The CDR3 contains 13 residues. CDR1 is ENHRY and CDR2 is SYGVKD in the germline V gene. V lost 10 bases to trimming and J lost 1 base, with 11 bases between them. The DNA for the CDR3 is TGTGCCAACCTGTGGGGAAGCAATCAGCCCCAGCATTTT. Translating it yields CANLWGSNQPQHF.

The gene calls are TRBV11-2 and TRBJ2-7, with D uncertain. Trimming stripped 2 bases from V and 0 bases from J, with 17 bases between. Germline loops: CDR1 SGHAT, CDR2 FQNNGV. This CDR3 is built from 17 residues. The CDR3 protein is CASSLQIRGAASYEQYF. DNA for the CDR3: TGTGCCAGCAGCTTACAAATTCGAGGTGCAGCCTCCTACGAGCAGTACTTC.

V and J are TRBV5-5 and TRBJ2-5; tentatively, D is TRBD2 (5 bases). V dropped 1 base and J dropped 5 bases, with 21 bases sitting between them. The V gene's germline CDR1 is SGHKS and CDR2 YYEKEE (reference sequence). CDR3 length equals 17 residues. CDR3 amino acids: CASSLQSYGVVQETQYF. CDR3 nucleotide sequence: TGTGCCAGCAGCTTGCAATCATACGGGGTCGTCCAGGAGACCCAGTACTTC.

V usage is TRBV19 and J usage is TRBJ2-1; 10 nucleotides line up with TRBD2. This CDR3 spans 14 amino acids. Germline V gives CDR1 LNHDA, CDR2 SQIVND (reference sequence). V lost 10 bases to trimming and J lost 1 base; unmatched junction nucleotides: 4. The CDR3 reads CATSTSGSYNEQFF. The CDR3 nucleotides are TGTGCCACTTCGACTAGCGGGTCCTACAATGAGCAGTTCTTC.

The CDR3, as DNA: TGTGCCAGCAGATCACAGGGGGTGAACACTGAAGCTTTCTTT. This codes for CASRSQGVNTEAFF. The chain joins TRBV6-5 to TRBJ1-1, with 8 bases that match TRBD1. This CDR3 spans 14 amino acids. The trim removed 6 bases at V and 0 bases at J, leaving 3 bases unmatched. The germline V gene has CDR1 MNHEY and CDR2 SVGAGI.

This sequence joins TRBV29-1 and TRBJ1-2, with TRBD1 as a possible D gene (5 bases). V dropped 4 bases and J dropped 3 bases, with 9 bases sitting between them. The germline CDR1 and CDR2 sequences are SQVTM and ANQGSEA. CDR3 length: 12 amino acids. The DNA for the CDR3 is TGCAGCGTTGCGGGGCGGCACTATGGCTACACCTTC. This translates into CSVAGRHYGYTF. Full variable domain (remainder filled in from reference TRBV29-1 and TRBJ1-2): SAVISQKPSRDICQRGTSLTIQCQVDSQVTMMFWYRQQPGQSLTLIATANQGSEATYESGFVIDKFPISRPNLTFSTLTVSNMSPEDSSIYLCSVAGRHYGYTFGSGTRLTVV.

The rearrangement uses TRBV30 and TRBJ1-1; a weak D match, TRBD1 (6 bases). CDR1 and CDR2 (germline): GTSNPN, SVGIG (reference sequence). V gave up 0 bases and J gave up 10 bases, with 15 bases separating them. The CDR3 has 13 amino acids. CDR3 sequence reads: CAWSVGTRNGAFF. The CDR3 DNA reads TGTGCCTGGAGTGTTGGGACACGCAACGGAGCTTTCTTT.

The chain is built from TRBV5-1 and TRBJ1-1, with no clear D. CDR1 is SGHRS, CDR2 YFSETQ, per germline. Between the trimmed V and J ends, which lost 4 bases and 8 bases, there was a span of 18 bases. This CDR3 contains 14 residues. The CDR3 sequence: CASSGVEGGPEAFF. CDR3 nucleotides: TGCGCCAGCAGCGGGGTGGAGGGCGGCCCAGAAGCTTTCTTT.

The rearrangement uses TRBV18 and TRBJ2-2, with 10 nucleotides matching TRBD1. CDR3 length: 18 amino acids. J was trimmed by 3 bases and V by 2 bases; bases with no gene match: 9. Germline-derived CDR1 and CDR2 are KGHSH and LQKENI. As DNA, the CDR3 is TGTGCCAGCTCACCAAGAAGGAAGGGGACAGGGGACACCGGGGAGCTGTTTTTT. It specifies CASSPRRKGTGDTGELFF.

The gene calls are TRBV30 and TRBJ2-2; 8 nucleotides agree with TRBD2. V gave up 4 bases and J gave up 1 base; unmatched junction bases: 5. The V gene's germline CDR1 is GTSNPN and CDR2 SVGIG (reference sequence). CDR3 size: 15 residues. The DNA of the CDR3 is TGTGCCTGGATTCCTAGCGGGCAGAACACCGGGGAGCTGTTTTTT. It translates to CAWIPSGQNTGELFF. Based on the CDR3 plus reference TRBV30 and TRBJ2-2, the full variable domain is SQTIHQWPATLVQPVGSPLSLECTVEGTSNPNLYWYRQAAGRGLQLLFYSVGIGQISSEVPQNLSASRPQDRQFILSSKKLLLSDSGFYLCAWIPSGQNTGELFFGEGSRLTVL.

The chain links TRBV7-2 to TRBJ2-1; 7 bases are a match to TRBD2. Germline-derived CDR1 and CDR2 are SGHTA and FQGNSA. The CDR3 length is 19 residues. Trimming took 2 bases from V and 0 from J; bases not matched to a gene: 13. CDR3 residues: CASSLNPGRAYYSYNEQFF. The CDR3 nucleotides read TGTGCCAGCAGCTTAAATCCGGGGAGGGCCTACTACTCCTACAATGAGCAGTTCTTC.

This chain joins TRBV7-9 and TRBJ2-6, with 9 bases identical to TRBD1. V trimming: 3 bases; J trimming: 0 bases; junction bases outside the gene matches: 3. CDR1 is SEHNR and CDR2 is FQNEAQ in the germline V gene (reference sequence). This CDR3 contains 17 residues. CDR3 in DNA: TGTGCCAGCAGCTTGGGACAGGGTGACTCTGGGGCCAACGTCCTGACTTTC. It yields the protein CASSLGQGDSGANVLTF.

CDR3 coding DNA: TGTGCCTGGAGTGCATCCCTAGCGGGAGTCTTTAATGAGCAGTTCTTC. Translated, it gives CAWSASLAGVFNEQFF. The chain joins TRBV30 to TRBJ2-1, with 10 nucleotides matching TRBD2. The germline gives CDR1 GTSNPN, CDR2 SVGIG (reference sequence). The ends lost 1 base at V and 7 bases at J; junction bases unmatched: 10. The CDR3 sequence is 16 residues long.

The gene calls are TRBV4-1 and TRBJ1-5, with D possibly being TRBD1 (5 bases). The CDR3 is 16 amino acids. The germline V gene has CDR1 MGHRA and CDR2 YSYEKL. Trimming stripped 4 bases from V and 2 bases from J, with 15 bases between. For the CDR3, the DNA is TGCGCCAGCAGCCCATCCCACGGACACCGCAATCAGCCCCAGCATTTT. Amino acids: CASSPSHGHRNQPQHF.

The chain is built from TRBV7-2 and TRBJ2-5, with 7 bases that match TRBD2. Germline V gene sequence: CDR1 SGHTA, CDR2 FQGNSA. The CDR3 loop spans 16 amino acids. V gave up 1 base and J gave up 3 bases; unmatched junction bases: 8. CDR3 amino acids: CASSLVGGGPEETQYF. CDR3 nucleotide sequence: TGTGCCAGCAGCTTAGTGGGGGGAGGGCCCGAAGAGACCCAGTACTTC. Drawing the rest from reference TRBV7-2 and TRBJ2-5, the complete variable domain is GAGVSQSPSNKVTEKGKDVELRCDPISGHTALYWYRQSLGQGLEFLIYFQGNSAPDKSGLPSDRFSAERTGGSVSTLTIQRTQQEDSAVYLCASSLVGGGPEETQYFGPGTRLLVL.

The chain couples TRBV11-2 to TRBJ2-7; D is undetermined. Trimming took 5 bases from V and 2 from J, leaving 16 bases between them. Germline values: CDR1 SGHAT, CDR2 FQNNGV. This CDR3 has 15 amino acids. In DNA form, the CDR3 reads TGTGCCAGCAGCCCTCCGACGCGTCCCCCCTACGAGCAGTACTTC. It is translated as CASSPPTRPPYEQYF.

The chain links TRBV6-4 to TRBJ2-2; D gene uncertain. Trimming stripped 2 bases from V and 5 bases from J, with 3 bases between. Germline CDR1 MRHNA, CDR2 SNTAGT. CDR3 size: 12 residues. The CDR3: CASSDLTGELFF. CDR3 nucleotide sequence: TGTGCCAGCAGTGACCTGACCGGGGAGCTGTTTTTT.

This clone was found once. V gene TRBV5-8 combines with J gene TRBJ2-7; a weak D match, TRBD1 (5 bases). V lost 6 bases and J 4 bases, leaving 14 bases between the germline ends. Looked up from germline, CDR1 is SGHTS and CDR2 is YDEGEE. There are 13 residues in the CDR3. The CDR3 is CASIPEGDYEQYF. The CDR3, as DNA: TGTGCCAGCATCCCCGAAGGGGATTACGAGCAGTACTTC.